These 20 T cell receptor beta chains came from one sample sequenced in a study of OX40 agonist ivuxolimab in advanced cancers. Sequencing was performed with immunoSEQ multiplex PCR; in TCRdb, only in-frame clones are kept and a portion is missing. The sample lists fewer than 85,000 clones, more than 70% occurring once. Material: CD4+ or CD8+ T cells sorted from blood, obtained in a trial of the OX40 agonist ivuxolimab. The receptor set was obtained from an adult with an advanced solid tumor such as melanoma, head and neck, liver or kidney cancer.

The V call is TRBV6-6, the J call TRBJ2-5, with D possibly being TRBD1 or TRBD2 (5 bases each). The germline V gene has CDR1 MNHNY and CDR2 SVGAGI (reference sequence). The CDR3 sequence is 14 residues long. Trimming stripped 7 bases from V and 2 bases from J, with 14 bases between. The CDR3 DNA reads TGTGCCAGCACCCTGCCGGGACGGCAAGAGACCCAGTACTTC. Residues: CASTLPGRQETQYF.

This rearrangement joins TRBV27 to TRBJ2-2; 10 bases agree with TRBD1. Germline assignment: CDR1 MNHEY and CDR2 SMNVEV (reference sequence). The ends lost 6 bases at V and 4 bases at J; junction bases unmatched: 2. The CDR3 covers 14 residues. CDR3 loop: CASSWTGGTGELFF. The CDR3 DNA sequence: TGTGCCAGCAGCTGGACAGGGGGCACCGGGGAGCTGTTTTTT.

The chain is built from TRBV28 and TRBJ1-2; D gene unclear. Between the trimmed V and J ends, which lost 1 base and 7 bases, there was a span of 25 bases. Germline CDR1 and CDR2: MDHEN and SYDVKM. This CDR3 region has 18 residues. In DNA form, the CDR3 reads TGTGCCAGCAGTTTATTCCTGGGAGGAAGGGTGTTCCTCTCTGGCTACACCTTC. It is translated as CASSLFLGGRVFLSGYTF.

The rearrangement links TRBV5-4 to TRBJ1-1; 9 bases map to TRBD1. The length of the CDR3 is 14 residues. V dropped 4 bases and J dropped 1; count of bases not matched to a gene: 2. In germline, CDR1 is SGHNT, CDR2 YYREEE (reference sequence). CDR3 in amino acids: CASSGGQGNTEAFF. The CDR3 DNA follows: TGTGCCAGCAGCGGGGGACAGGGGAACACTGAAGCTTTCTTT.

The rearrangement joins TRBV18 to TRBJ2-5; D perhaps matches TRBD1 (6 bases). CDR1 and CDR2 from the germline V gene are KGHSH and LQKENI. V was pared by 4 bases and J by 2 bases, with 11 bases between. The CDR3 spans 14 residues. CDR3 region: CASSQQGGQETQYF. The CDR3 coding sequence is TGTGCCAGCTCACAACAGGGTGGGCAAGAGACCCAGTACTTC.

The V gene is TRBV19, the J gene TRBJ1-5; D is possibly TRBD1 (5 bases). Trimming left V 7 bases short and J 0 bases short, with 13 bases between. Germline CDR1 is LNHDA and CDR2 is SQIVND (reference sequence). The CDR3 loop spans 15 amino acids. This chain's CDR3 is CASKSGGNSNQPQHF. CDR3 sequence (DNA): TGTGCCAGTAAGTCCGGGGGTAATAGCAATCAGCCCCAGCATTTT.

This chain uses TRBV5-1 with TRBJ1-2; D not resolved. Germline V gene lookup returns CDR1 SGHRS and CDR2 YFSETQ. Trimming removed 0 bases at V and 1 base at J, with 7 bases between. The CDR3 contains 14 residues. CDR3 nucleotide sequence: TGCGCCAGCAGCTTGGCCGGGTATAACTATGGCTACACCTTC. Protein product: CASSLAGYNYGYTF. Drawing the rest from reference TRBV5-1 and TRBJ1-2, the complete variable domain is KAGVTQTPRYLIKTRGQQVTLSCSPISGHRSVSWYQQTPGQGLQFLFEYFSETQRNKGNFPGRFSGRQFSNSRSEMNVSTLELGDSALYLCASSLAGYNYGYTFGSGTRLTVV.

The chain has TRBV28 and TRBJ2-3; 9 bases line up with TRBD2. This CDR3 contains 16 residues. Germline CDR1 MDHEN, CDR2 SYDVKM. The V and J ends lost 5 bases and 6 bases, in that order; junction bases with no gene match: 12. The CDR3 DNA reads TGTGCCAGCAGTCGAGAGATAGCGGGAGTGGGTGATACGCAGTATTTT. It specifies CASSREIAGVGDTQYF.

This chain connects TRBV7-2 to TRBJ2-7; D is possibly TRBD2 (7 bases). CDR1 is SGHTA and CDR2 is FQGNSA in the germline V gene. The CDR3 has 15 residues. Trimming shortened V by 5 bases and J by 4 bases, and 18 bases separated the two germline ends. The CDR3 DNA is TGTGCCAGCAGCCCAAGGTCCGGGGGGCGGTACGAGCAGTACTTC. Translating it yields CASSPRSGGRYEQYF.

This chain uses TRBV2 with TRBJ1-1; 10 positions match TRBD1. Germline V gives CDR1 SNHLY, CDR2 FYNNEI. The V gene end was trimmed by 6 bases and the J gene end by 1 base; junction bases not matched to a gene: 8. This CDR3 contains 16 residues. CDR3 DNA: TGTGCCAGCAGGGAGACAGGGGGCAGGGGGAACACTGAAGCTTTCTTT. It is translated as CASRETGGRGNTEAFF.

The DNA for the CDR3 is TGTGCCTGGAGTGAAGGGATAGCGGGGCGGGAGACCCAGTACTTC. Translated: CAWSEGIAGRETQYF. The V call is TRBV30, the J call TRBJ2-5; TRBD2 matches 8 bases. Trimming at V came to 1 base and at J to 5 bases, leaving 9 bases not matched to a gene. Per germline, CDR1 GTSNPN and CDR2 SVGIG (reference sequence). This CDR3 is built from 15 residues. The whole variable domain, remainder taken from reference TRBV30 and TRBJ2-5, is SQTIHQWPATLVQPVGSPLSLECTVEGTSNPNLYWYRQAAGRGLQLLFYSVGIGQISSEVPQNLSASRPQDRQFILSSKKLLLSDSGFYLCAWSEGIAGRETQYFGPGTRLLVL.

The CDR3 DNA reads TGTGCCAGCAGCTCGAACCTGGGGGCTACGAGCTCCTACGAGCAGTACTTC. It is translated as CASSSNLGATSSYEQYF. J is TRBJ2-7 and V is TRBV7-9, with TRBD1 as a possible D gene (6 bases). V lost 4 bases and J 0 bases, leaving 19 bases between the germline ends. Germline assignment: CDR1 SEHNR and CDR2 FQNEAQ (reference sequence). This CDR3 has 17 amino acids.

The chain links TRBV6-5 to TRBJ1-2; 7 nucleotides match TRBD1. There are 14 residues in the CDR3. Trimming removed 6 bases from V and 4 bases from J; junction bases left unmatched: 8. Germline CDR1 is MNHEY and CDR2 is SVGAGI. CDR3: CASRETGRGYGYTF. Written as DNA, the CDR3 is TGTGCCAGCAGAGAGACAGGGCGGGGCTATGGCTACACCTTC.

J is TRBJ2-7 and V is TRBV29-1, with 13 nucleotides matching TRBD2. The CDR3 consists of 14 residues. The germline V gene encodes CDR1 SQVTM and CDR2 ANQGSEA. V dropped 5 bases and J dropped 3; count of bases not matched to a gene: 4. As DNA, the CDR3 is TGCAGCGTTACCGGGACTAGCGGGAACTACGAGCAGTACTTC. This gives the protein CSVTGTSGNYEQYF.

The chain recombines TRBV5-6 with TRBJ2-3; the D is unclear. Germline V gene lookup returns CDR1 SGHDT and CDR2 YYEEEE. The ends were cut back, 2 bases at V and 2 bases at J, with 15 bases in the middle. CDR3 length: 16 amino acids. CDR3 in amino acids: CASSFDAVGFTDTQYF. The CDR3 region has the DNA TGTGCCAGCAGCTTCGACGCGGTTGGTTTCACAGATACGCAGTATTTT.

V is TRBV6-1 and J is TRBJ1-4, with D possibly being TRBD1 (6 bases). The germline gives CDR1 MNHNS, CDR2 SASEGT. V lost 4 bases, J lost 3 bases, and 15 bases lay in between. The CDR3 runs to 16 residues. Here the CDR3 DNA reads TGTGCCAGCAGTGCACGGGACAATTCAGCTAATGAAAAACTGTTTTTT. It encodes CASSARDNSANEKLFF.

J is TRBJ2-3 and V is TRBV5-1; 8 nucleotides align to TRBD2. V shed 0 bases and J 8 bases; nucleotides not matched to a gene: 14. The CDR3 length is 17 residues. Germline V gene lookup returns CDR1 SGHRS and CDR2 YFSETQ. CDR3 loop: CASSLGKGSGAVGTQYF. The CDR3 DNA sequence: TGCGCCAGCAGCTTGGGAAAAGGTAGCGGGGCCGTGGGTACGCAGTATTTT.

This sequence joins TRBV19 and TRBJ2-7; TRBD2 matches 10 bases. CDR3 size: 15 residues. Trimming removed 3 bases from V and 2 bases from J; junction bases left unmatched: 4. Germline CDR1 is LNHDA and CDR2 is SQIVND (reference sequence). The CDR3 region has the DNA TGTGCCAGTAGTATCCGGACTAGCGGAACCTACGAGCAGTACTTC. It specifies CASSIRTSGTYEQYF.

J is TRBJ1-3 and V is TRBV14; D is unresolved. Germline V lookup: CDR1 SGHDN, CDR2 FVKESK. The CDR3 covers 15 residues. Deletions cut 3 bases from V and 4 bases from J, with 13 bases between. In DNA form, the CDR3 reads TGTGCCAGCAGCCACGGGCAAGGACGCGGAAACACCATATATTTT. Translated: CASSHGQGRGNTIYF.

In this sample, this clone turned up once. The chain recombines TRBV7-2 with TRBJ2-4, with D possibly matching TRBD1 (6 bases). Germline-derived CDR1 and CDR2 are SGHTA and FQGNSA. The CDR3 is made up of 16 amino acids. The V end was cut by 1 base, the J end by 5 bases, with 15 bases between. The CDR3 spells CASSLGSAGQQNIQYF. CDR3 bases: TGTGCCAGCAGCTTAGGGAGCGCCGGACAGCAAAACATTCAGTACTTC.